The 26 T cell receptor beta chains reported below all come from one sample, sequenced in a study of blood T cell repertoires in COVID-19. The method was immunoSEQ multiplex PCR; TCRdb's version includes in-frame clones alone and lacks a portion of them. The sample shows roughly 150,000 clones, about 82% of them seen only once. The sample comprised PBMCs or T cells enriched from blood (not recorded which). The receptor set was obtained from a woman between 40 and 55 years old who had recovered from COVID-19.

The chain recombines TRBV4-1 with TRBJ1-1, with 8 bases identical to TRBD1. CDR3 size: 13 residues. The germline V gene has CDR1 MGHRA and CDR2 YSYEKL. The trim removed 5 bases at V and 1 base at J, leaving 0 bases unmatched. The CDR3 is CASSTGGNTEAFF. The CDR3 nucleotides are TGCGCCAGCAGCACAGGGGGGAACACTGAAGCTTTCTTT.

This clone was observed a single time. The chain joins TRBV5-1 to TRBJ1-2; maybe TRBD1 (5 bases). Germline-derived CDR1 and CDR2 are SGHRS and YFSETQ. Deletions cut 1 base from V and 0 bases from J, with 7 bases between. The CDR3 is 14 amino acids. CDR3 bases: TGCGCCAGCAGCTTGAAGACAGCTAACTATGGCTACACCTTC. This translates into CASSLKTANYGYTF.

The chain employs TRBV2 and TRBJ2-7; tentatively, D is TRBD1 (8 bases). CDR1 is SNHLY, CDR2 FYNNEI, per germline. The V end was cut by 5 bases, the J end by 5 bases, with 19 bases between. The CDR3 has 15 amino acids. CDR3 DNA sequence: TGTGCCAGCAGTTCCCCCCGTACAGGGGGGGACGAGCAGTACTTC. Protein product: CASSSPRTGGDEQYF. Together with reference TRBV2 and TRBJ2-7, the CDR3 gives the full variable domain: EPEVTQTPSHQVTQMGQEVILRCVPISNHLYFYWYRQILGQKVEFLVSFYNNEISEKSEIFDDQFSVERPDGSNFTLKIRSTKLEDSAMYFCASSSPRTGGDEQYFGPGTRLTVT.

This chain joins TRBV12-3 or TRBV12-4 and TRBJ2-7, with D possibly TRBD1 on 6 matching bases. V was clipped by 6 bases and J by 4 bases, with 13 bases between them. The CDR3 is made up of 13 amino acids. This CDR3 reads CASSKQGGYEQYF. DNA for the CDR3: TGTGCCAGCAGCAAACAGGGTGGGTACGAGCAGTACTTC.

In its sample, this clone was seen once. The chain recombines TRBV9 with TRBJ2-3, with 11 bases matching TRBD1. The CDR3 totals 16 residues. Germline loops: CDR1 SGDLS, CDR2 YYNGEE. The V and J ends lost 4 bases and 2 bases, in that order; junction bases with no gene match: 6. The CDR3 protein is CASSPGDRGFTDTQYF. Here the CDR3 DNA reads TGTGCCAGCAGCCCCGGGGACAGGGGGTTCACAGATACGCAGTATTTT. Complete variable domain (other parts from reference TRBV9 and TRBJ2-3): DSGVTQTPKHLITATGQRVTLRCSPRSGDLSVYWYQQSLDQGLQFLIQYYNGEERAKGNILERFSAQQFPDLHSELNLSSLELGDSALYFCASSPGDRGFTDTQYFGPGTRLTVL.

The chain carries TRBV28 and TRBJ1-1; D is undetermined. Germline CDR1 is MDHEN and CDR2 is SYDVKM. V was trimmed by 11 bases and J by 0 bases, leaving 13 bases between them. This CDR3 region has 13 residues. CDR3 coding DNA: TGTGCCGCTATAACGAGGGTGAACACTGAAGCTTTCTTT. Translating it yields CAAITRVNTEAFF.

The rearrangement links TRBV5-1 to TRBJ2-5; TRBD1 aligns across 10 bases. This CDR3 region has 16 residues. Germline-derived CDR1 and CDR2 are SGHRS and YFSETQ. Trimming removed 3 bases from V and 1 base from J; junction bases left unmatched: 6. CDR3 loop: CASSSGQGESQETQYF. The CDR3 DNA follows: TGCGCCAGCAGCTCTGGACAGGGGGAGAGCCAAGAGACCCAGTACTTC. The entire variable domain, with the rest obtained from reference TRBV5-1 and TRBJ2-5, is as follows: KAGVTQTPRYLIKTRGQQVTLSCSPISGHRSVSWYQQTPGQGLQFLFEYFSETQRNKGNFPGRFSGRQFSNSRSEMNVSTLELGDSALYLCASSSGQGESQETQYFGPGTRLLVL.

The genes are TRBV29-1 and TRBJ1-1; 7 bases agree with TRBD1. The CDR3 has 16 amino acids. V trimming: 0 bases; J trimming: 0 bases; junction bases outside the gene matches: 7. Germline V gene lookup returns CDR1 SQVTM and CDR2 ANQGSEA. This CDR3 reads CSVEDFGTVLNTEAFF. CDR3 DNA sequence: TGCAGCGTTGAAGATTTTGGGACAGTCTTGAACACTGAAGCTTTCTTT.

The chain couples TRBV3-1 (or the pseudogene TRBV3-2) to TRBJ2-3; 9 nucleotides align to TRBD2. The V gene's germline CDR1 is LGHDT and CDR2 YNNKEL (reference sequence). V shed 4 bases and J 0 bases; nucleotides not matched to a gene: 5. The CDR3 totals 16 residues. The CDR3 loop reads CASSPLAGPSTDTQYF. The CDR3 DNA is TGTGCCAGCAGCCCACTAGCGGGCCCTAGCACAGATACGCAGTATTTT.

The chain combines TRBV19 with TRBJ2-2; no reliable D call. V shed 8 bases and J shed 3 bases, with 4 bases lying between them. This CDR3 is 11 amino acids long. Germline V gene data show CDR1 as LNHDA and CDR2 as SQIVND (reference sequence). This CDR3 reads CASYHTGELFF. The CDR3 DNA reads TGTGCCAGTTATCACACCGGGGAGCTGTTTTTT.

The chain recombines TRBV2 with TRBJ2-1; D might be TRBD1 (5 bases). CDR1 SNHLY and CDR2 FYNNEI come from the germline V gene. The V end was cut by 7 bases, the J end by 5 bases, with 12 bases between. There are 13 residues in the CDR3. For the CDR3, the DNA is TGTGCCAGCATCCTAGAGGACAACAATGAGCAGTTCTTC. As protein: CASILEDNNEQFF.

V usage is TRBV6-5 and J usage is TRBJ2-1, with 10 bases aligning to TRBD1. Germline lookup yields CDR1 MNHEY and CDR2 SVGAGI. CDR3 length: 15 residues. The J segment lost 5 bases and the V segment lost 6 bases, leaving 7 bases of the junction unmatched. This chain's CDR3 is CASRLEGTGDNEQFF. CDR3 coding DNA: TGTGCCAGCAGATTAGAGGGGACAGGGGACAATGAGCAGTTCTTC.

This clone was counted a single time. V usage is TRBV6-2 or TRBV6-3 and J usage is TRBJ1-5; 8 positions agree with TRBD1. The germline V gene has CDR1 MNHEY and CDR2 SVGEGT. The V gene end was trimmed by 5 bases and the J gene end by 0 bases; junction bases not matched to a gene: 3. The CDR3 sequence is 15 residues long. The CDR3 loop reads CASSRQGSSNQPQHF. Here the CDR3 DNA reads TGTGCCAGCAGTCGACAGGGGAGTAGCAATCAGCCCCAGCATTTT.

V usage is TRBV11-2 and J usage is TRBJ1-6; TRBD1 matches 8 bases. The CDR3 consists of 17 residues. Germline CDR1 SGHAT, CDR2 FQNNGV. The V and J ends lost 0 bases and 9 bases, in that order; junction bases with no gene match: 10. The CDR3 loop reads CASSLDLGQAFRSPLHF. For the CDR3, the DNA is TGTGCCAGCAGCTTAGACCTGGGACAGGCATTCCGTTCACCCCTCCACTTT.

The chain couples TRBV14 to TRBJ1-3; no firm D call. The V end lost 4 bases, the J end lost 0 bases, and 4 bases lay between the germline ends. CDR3 size: 13 residues. Germline V gives CDR1 SGHDN, CDR2 FVKESK. This CDR3 is CASSRYSGNTIYF. The CDR3 coding sequence is TGTGCCAGCAGCCGCTACTCTGGAAACACCATATATTTT.

The chain uses TRBV7-9 and TRBJ1-1; D is unclear. V was pared by 5 bases and J by 4 bases, with 14 bases between. Germline V gene lookup returns CDR1 SEHNR and CDR2 FQNEAQ (reference sequence). The CDR3 has 14 residues. DNA for the CDR3: TGTGCCAGCAGCCCCGCGCGGAGGGCCACTGAAGCTTTCTTT. This encodes CASSPARRATEAFF.

The chain uses TRBV9 and TRBJ1-3; tentatively, D is TRBD1 (6 bases). V shed 2 bases and J shed 1 base, with 7 bases lying between them. The germline V gene encodes CDR1 SGDLS and CDR2 YYNGEE. The length of the CDR3 is 14 residues. CDR3 region: CASSVRGSGNTIYF. The CDR3 coding sequence is TGTGCCAGCAGCGTTAGGGGGTCTGGAAACACCATATATTTT.

This rearrangement joins TRBV29-1 to TRBJ1-2, with D perhaps TRBD1 (5 bases). Deletions cut 1 base from V and 4 bases from J, with 7 bases between. Germline CDR1 SQVTM, CDR2 ANQGSEA. The CDR3 covers 12 residues. The CDR3 here is CSVEGQIYGYTF. The DNA of the CDR3 is TGCAGCGTTGAAGGACAGATCTATGGCTACACCTTC.

The chain combines TRBV19 with TRBJ2-2, with D maybe TRBD2 (5 bases). Trimming left V 3 bases short and J 6 bases short, with 8 bases between. CDR3 length: 13 amino acids. CDR1 is LNHDA and CDR2 is SQIVND in the germline V gene (reference sequence). The CDR3 spells CASSILAPGELFF. CDR3 bases: TGTGCCAGTAGTATTCTAGCCCCCGGGGAGCTGTTTTTT.

The table lists this clone with a count of one. The gene calls are TRBV7-9 and TRBJ2-3; 8 bases line up with TRBD2. J lost 2 bases, V lost 5 bases, and 12 bases had no gene match. The CDR3 consists of 17 residues. Germline CDR1 and CDR2: SEHNR and FQNEAQ (reference sequence). This CDR3 is CASSPAERELNTDTQYF. The CDR3 nucleotides read TGTGCCAGCAGCCCAGCGGAGCGGGAGCTGAACACAGATACGCAGTATTTT.

This clone came up once. V and J are TRBV27 and TRBJ1-1, with a possible D match to TRBD1 (5 bases). Germline V CDR1 and CDR2: MNHEY, SMNVEV (reference sequence). The CDR3 totals 14 residues. V was trimmed by 7 bases and J by 3 bases, leaving 15 bases between them. The CDR3 nucleotides are TGTGCCAGCACCCAAGGGGTCGAGGACACTGAAGCTTTCTTT. This sequence encodes CASTQGVEDTEAFF.

This clone was detected only once. The genes are TRBV5-1 and TRBJ1-3, with a tentative D call TRBD1 (5 bases). The CDR3 length is 17 residues. From germline, CDR1 is SGHRS and CDR2 YFSETQ. V shed 0 bases and J shed 3 bases, with 16 bases lying between them. In DNA, the CDR3 is TGCGCCAGCAGCTTGGTGGCAGGCAGGGAAATTGGAAACACCATATATTTT. Protein sequence: CASSLVAGREIGNTIYF.

The chain joins TRBV15 to TRBJ2-1; D is uncertain. Trimming pared 0 bases from V and 7 bases from J, leaving 7 bases between. CDR1 LNHNV and CDR2 YYDKDF come from the germline V gene (reference sequence). The CDR3 is made up of 13 amino acids. The DNA of the CDR3 is TGTGCCACCAGCAGAGATGTTTCGAATGAGCAGTTCTTC. This gives the protein CATSRDVSNEQFF.

This chain links TRBV5-1 with TRBJ2-2; a possible D gene is TRBD1 (6 bases). The CDR3 consists of 15 residues. From germline, CDR1 is SGHRS and CDR2 YFSETQ. Trimming cost V 4 bases and J 1 base, with 11 bases left between them. Here the CDR3 reads CASSPDSWNTGELFF. DNA of the CDR3: TGCGCCAGCAGCCCGGACAGCTGGAACACCGGGGAGCTGTTTTTT.

This rearrangement joins TRBV21-1 to TRBJ1-3; the table's D call, TRBD1, was not checked against the DNA. TRBV21-1 is tagged as a pseudogene. The CDR3 extends over 16 amino acids. CDR3 bases: TGTGCCAGCAGAGACCGCCGGGACATCTCTGGAAACACCATATATTTT. Its protein is CASRDRRDISGNTIYF.

The chain combines TRBV7-8 with TRBJ2-3; tentatively, D is TRBD2 (6 bases). The CDR3 totals 15 residues. Germline loops: CDR1 SGHVS, CDR2 FQNEAQ. V was trimmed by 7 bases and J by 4 bases, leaving 18 bases between them. The DNA for the CDR3 is TGTGCCAGCACCCTTAGTCGCGGGATCTCAGATACGCAGTATTTT. It specifies CASTLSRGISDTQYF. The full variable domain, completed using reference TRBV7-8 and TRBJ2-3, is GAGVSQSPRYKVAKRGQDVALRCDPISGHVSLFWYQQALGQGPEFLTYFQNEAQLDKSGLPSDRFFAERPEGSVSTLKIQRTQQEDSAVYLCASTLSRGISDTQYFGPGTRLTVL.